These 21 T cell receptor beta chains were sequenced from one sample in a study of blood T cell repertoires in COVID-19 (dated by TCRdb to the early 2020s). Libraries were prepared through the immunoSEQ multiplex PCR assay. TCRdb stores this immuneACCESS table with in-frame sequences only. Part of the clones is absent; in the studies checked, under half of the shortfall reflects unresolved V genes, and no reason is known for the rest. The table for this sample lists under 450,000 clones; 75% to 90% of them were counted only once. The top ten clones comprise around 7.4% of the sample. The sample was peripheral blood. The receptors shown here come from a woman aged 55-69 years with COVID-19, enrolled during active disease.

The CDR3 bases are TGCGCCAGCAGTGAGTCTGGCAGCTACGAGCAGTACTTC. The encoded protein is CASSESGSYEQYF. This rearrangement joins TRBV10-2 to TRBJ2-7; D gene uncertain. Germline loops: CDR1 WSHSY, CDR2 SAAADI. The CDR3 loop spans 13 amino acids. The V and J ends lost 0 bases and 3 bases respectively, with 6 bases between them.

This clone was seen only once. The rearrangement uses TRBV27 and TRBJ2-1; 12 bases align to TRBD2. Per the germline V gene, CDR1 is MNHEY and CDR2 is SMNVEV (reference sequence). CDR3 length: 16 amino acids. Trimming cost V 4 bases and J 2 bases; bases outside gene matches: 3. This chain's CDR3 is CASSSRLAGAYNEQFF. The CDR3, as DNA: TGTGCCAGCAGTTCCAGACTAGCGGGGGCCTACAATGAGCAGTTCTTC.

This chain's CDR3 is CASGLPGRYNEQFF. CDR3 nucleotide sequence: TGTGCCAGTGGGCTCCCGGGGAGGTACAATGAGCAGTTCTTC. J is TRBJ2-1 and V is TRBV6-5, with a weak D call TRBD2 (6 bases). The CDR3 is made up of 14 amino acids. In germline, CDR1 is MNHEY, CDR2 SVGAGI. The germline V and J ends were trimmed by 9 bases and 4 bases, with 16 bases remaining between them.

J is TRBJ1-6 and V is TRBV5-5; D is unresolved. CDR3 size: 16 residues. Trimming left V 7 bases short and J 4 bases short, with 18 bases between. Germline CDR1 SGHKS, CDR2 YYEKEE (reference sequence). The CDR3: CASVARPGWYNSPLHF. CDR3 DNA sequence: TGTGCCAGCGTGGCCAGACCCGGGTGGTATAATTCACCCCTCCACTTT.

The genes are TRBV4-1 and TRBJ2-2; 9 nucleotides match TRBD1. Germline CDR1 and CDR2: MGHRA and YSYEKL. The CDR3 extends over 17 amino acids. V lost 4 bases and J lost 7; bases outside the gene matches: 13. For the CDR3, the DNA is TGCGCCAGCAGCCTCAGCAGAACAGGGGGCGCTGGCGGGGAGCTGTTTTTT. It is translated as CASSLSRTGGAGGELFF.

The chain joins TRBV7-3 to TRBJ2-3; no clear D gene. V lost 1 base and J 1 base, leaving 6 bases between the germline ends. The CDR3 contains 14 residues. The germline CDR1 and CDR2 sequences are SGHTA and FQGTGA. In DNA, the CDR3 is TGTGCCAGCAGCTTAAGAGAAGGCACAGATACGCAGTATTTT. It codes for CASSLREGTDTQYF.

This clone was counted at least ten times. The chain links TRBV13 to TRBJ1-6; a possible D gene is TRBD1 (6 bases). V lost 6 bases, J lost 9 bases, and 18 bases lay in between. Germline V CDR1 and CDR2: PRHDT, FYEKMQ (reference sequence). The CDR3 sequence is 15 residues long. The CDR3 protein is CASRERGGATSPLHF. CDR3 coding DNA: TGTGCCAGCAGAGAAAGGGGGGGGGCGACTTCACCCCTCCACTTT.

The CDR3 DNA is TGTGCCAGCAGTGAACGACCCGGGACAGGGATCAATCAGCCCCAGCATTTT. This encodes CASSERPGTGINQPQHF. This chain connects TRBV6-1 to TRBJ1-5; 9 nucleotides line up with TRBD1. The V segment lost 2 bases and the J segment 3 bases; nucleotides outside the gene matches: 8. The germline CDR1 and CDR2 sequences are MNHNS and SASEGT. The CDR3 is made up of 17 amino acids.

The V and J genes are TRBV9 and TRBJ2-3; TRBD1 might be the D (6 bases). Germline CDR1 reads SGDLS; CDR2 reads YYNGEE. Trimming removed 3 bases from V and 2 bases from J, with 19 bases in between. The CDR3 extends over 17 amino acids. CDR3 loop: CASSAGHREWDTDTQYF. CDR3 in DNA: TGTGCCAGCAGCGCGGGACACAGGGAGTGGGACACAGATACGCAGTATTTT.

The rearrangement uses TRBV27 and TRBJ1-2; TRBD1 agrees at 8 bases. Germline-derived CDR1 and CDR2 are MNHEY and SMNVEV (reference sequence). The J segment lost 6 bases and the V segment lost 4 bases, leaving 1 base of the junction unmatched. This CDR3 contains 12 residues. CDR3 region: CASSSTGDGYTF. The CDR3 DNA sequence: TGTGCCAGCAGTTCGACAGGGGATGGCTACACCTTC.

This chain links TRBV5-8 with TRBJ1-1, with 7 positions matching TRBD1. The V gene's germline CDR1 is SGHTS and CDR2 YDEGEE. The CDR3 extends over 15 amino acids. The ends lost 2 bases at V and 4 bases at J; junction bases unmatched: 8. The DNA for the CDR3 is TGTGCCAGCAGCTTCCACCGGGACAGACCCACTGAAGCTTTCTTT. Translating gives CASSFHRDRPTEAFF.

V is TRBV29-1 and J is TRBJ1-1, with TRBD1 matching over 12 bases. Trimming removed 5 bases from V and 11 bases from J; junction bases left unmatched: 9. Germline V gene sequence: CDR1 SQVTM, CDR2 ANQGSEA. This CDR3 is 13 amino acids long. The CDR3 bases are TGCAGCGTTTCCCCGGGACAGGGGGCGAGTGCTTTCTTT. Translating gives CSVSPGQGASAFF. Full variable domain (outside the CDR3, taken from reference TRBV29-1 and TRBJ1-1): SAVISQKPSRDICQRGTSLTIQCQVDSQVTMMFWYRQQPGQSLTLIATANQGSEATYESGFVIDKFPISRPNLTFSTLTVSNMSPEDSSIYLCSVSPGQGASAFFGQGTRLTVV.

The chain carries TRBV2 and TRBJ2-1, with D possibly matching TRBD2 (6 bases). V was shortened by 5 bases and J by 10 bases, with 12 bases between the two germline ends. There are 12 residues in the CDR3. Germline CDR1 reads SNHLY; CDR2 reads FYNNEI. CDR3 sequence (DNA): TGTGCCAGCAGTCCGAGGACTATCGAGCAGTTCTTC. Residues: CASSPRTIEQFF.

This clone was picked up a small number of times. The rearrangement uses TRBV5-4 and TRBJ2-1; 9 nucleotides agree with TRBD2. Germline lookup yields CDR1 SGHNT and CDR2 YYREEE (reference sequence). CDR3 size: 18 residues. V shed 2 bases and J 3 bases; nucleotides not matched to a gene: 12. The CDR3 DNA is TGTGCCAGCAGCTTTTTTCCTAGCGGGGAGCAAGGCTACAATGAGCAGTTCTTC. Protein: CASSFFPSGEQGYNEQFF.

This clone was counted between two and nine times. The rearrangement joins TRBV10-2 to TRBJ1-1, with TRBD1 as a possible D gene (5 bases). The CDR3 spans 13 residues. The V gene lost 6 bases and the J gene lost 3 bases, with 11 bases spanning the gap. Germline CDR1 is WSHSY and CDR2 is SAAADI. In nucleotides, the CDR3 is TGCGCCAGCAGCAGGGTTTTTGACACTGAAGCTTTCTTT. Translation gives CASSRVFDTEAFF.

J is TRBJ2-2 and V is TRBV29-1; TRBD1 agrees at 8 bases. This CDR3 contains 16 residues. The ends lost 5 bases at V and 6 bases at J; junction bases unmatched: 14. Germline lookup yields CDR1 SQVTM and CDR2 ANQGSEA. CDR3 in DNA: TGCAGCGTTTCAGACAGGGGATCGATTAGTCCCGGGGAGCTGTTTTTT. It yields the protein CSVSDRGSISPGELFF.

This clone was seen once. The V and J genes are TRBV11-2 and TRBJ1-1, with TRBD1 identical over 8 bases. CDR1 and CDR2 from the germline V gene are SGHAT and FQNNGV. The CDR3 spans 15 residues. The V and J ends lost 3 bases and 3 bases, in that order; junction bases with no gene match: 6. This CDR3 is CASSLRTGRDTEAFF. In DNA, the CDR3 is TGTGCCAGCAGCTTGCGGACAGGGCGGGACACTGAAGCTTTCTTT.

The CDR3 DNA reads as TGTGCCAGCAGTGCATGGACTAGCGGGGGGGCCGGCAATGAGCAGTTCTTC. Its protein is CASSAWTSGGAGNEQFF. The gene calls are TRBV25-1 and TRBJ2-1, with TRBD2 matching 15 bases. Looked up from germline, CDR1 is MGHDK and CDR2 is SYGVNS. With 4 bases clipped from V and 6 bases from J, the junction kept 7 bases outside the gene matches. The CDR3 is 17 residues long. The variable domain in full, completed from reference TRBV25-1 and TRBJ2-1, reads EADIYQTPRYLVIGTGKKITLECSQTMGHDKMYWYQQDPGMELHLIHYSYGVNSTEKGDLSSESTVSRIRTEHFPLTLESARPSHTSQYLCASSAWTSGGAGNEQFFGPGTRLTVL.

The chain joins TRBV9 to TRBJ1-5; 8 nucleotides line up with TRBD1. Trimming cost V 3 bases and J 7 bases; bases outside gene matches: 12. The CDR3 consists of 16 residues. CDR1 is SGDLS and CDR2 is YYNGEE in the germline V gene. The CDR3 nucleotides read TGTGCCAGCAGCGCACAGGGGGGGGGCCCTAACCAGCCCCAGCATTTT. Amino acids: CASSAQGGGPNQPQHF.

This chain links TRBV4-2 with TRBJ2-7; maybe TRBD2 (6 bases). V lost 0 bases, J lost 6 bases, and 18 bases lay in between. There are 16 residues in the CDR3. CDR1 and CDR2 from the germline V gene are LGHNA and YNFKEQ. The CDR3 spells CASSQDPAGTLFEQYF. The CDR3 nucleotides are TGTGCCAGCAGCCAAGATCCCGCGGGGACTCTGTTCGAGCAGTACTTC.

The DNA of the CDR3 is TGTGCCAGCAGCTTAGATCGGGAGACCCAGTACTTC. It codes for CASSLDRETQYF. The chain carries TRBV11-3 and TRBJ2-5, with D hard to call. The length of the CDR3 is 12 residues. Germline assignment: CDR1 SGHNT and CDR2 YENEEA. V was trimmed by 0 bases and J by 5 bases, leaving 4 bases between them.